The sequence of this T cell receptor (beta chain) was determined in a study of CD8 T cells in Susac syndrome. Sequencing of TCR beta was undertaken in CD8+ and CD4+ T cells derived from blood. The CDR3 is 15 amino acids. From germline, CDR1 is DFQATT and CDR2 SNEGSKA (reference sequence). V lost 0 bases to trimming and J lost 5 bases; unmatched junction nucleotides: 8. cDNA came from around 0.5 to 1 ug RNA primed by random hexamers. It was immunoSEQ multiplex PCR that amplified TCR beta CDR3 across 54 Vbeta and 13 Jbeta. TCRdb re-called the immunoSEQ multiplex PCR reads with MiXCR, one entry per CDR3 protein. Of a few hundred thousand distinct CDR3 sequences listed, roughly 85% are singletons.

The chain recombines TRBV20-1 with TRBJ2-7; 9 bases agree with TRBD1. The receptor's source is a human donor with multiple sclerosis. The sequenced sample consisted of CD8+ T cells from PBMCs. CDR3: CSAREPGTGFHEQYF. The CDR3 DNA reads as TGCAGTGCTAGAGAGCCCGGGACAGGGTTTCACGAGCAGTACTTC.